These 3 T cell receptor beta chains share one sample of origin, sequenced in a study of graft-versus-host responses after intestinal transplantation. These receptors lack a known antigen. Profiling relied on immunoSEQ multiplex PCR, and the TCRdb table lists in-frame clones only, not all of them. The sample yields roughly 98,000 clones, roughly 91% seen once. The sample here was unstimulated CD8+ T cells sorted from spleen or lymph node cells, taken before transplant. Receptors originate from a human donor who was the organ donor for an intestinal transplant.

In regard to this clone: The same CDR3 arises from other DNA sequences in this sample as well. This chain connects TRBV19 to TRBJ1-5; possibly TRBD1 for D (5 bases). V was cut by 8 bases and J by 2 bases, with 10 bases left in between. This CDR3 contains 13 residues. The germline gives CDR1 LNHDA, CDR2 SQIVND (reference sequence). The CDR3 nucleotides are TGTGCCAGTCGCGGGGGAGGCAATCAGCCCCAGCATTTT. Protein product: CASRGGGNQPQHF.

The chain has TRBV7-9 and TRBJ2-7; D is possibly TRBD1 (6 bases). The CDR3 is 16 residues long. Trimming pared 5 bases from V and 3 bases from J, leaving 20 bases between. Germline V CDR1 and CDR2: SEHNR, FQNEAQ (reference sequence). CDR3 sequence reads: CASSPKESGHYYEQYF. DNA of the CDR3: TGTGCCAGCAGCCCCAAAGAGTCGGGACACTACTACGAGCAGTACTTC.

The gene calls are TRBV7-9 and TRBJ2-1, with unresolved D. The germline V and J ends were trimmed by 5 bases and 2 bases, with 13 bases remaining between them. This CDR3 is 15 amino acids long. Germline lookup yields CDR1 SEHNR and CDR2 FQNEAQ (reference sequence). CDR3 DNA sequence: TGTGCCAGCAGCACTGCCGGGTGGACCTACAATGAGCAGTTCTTC. Encoded protein: CASSTAGWTYNEQFF.